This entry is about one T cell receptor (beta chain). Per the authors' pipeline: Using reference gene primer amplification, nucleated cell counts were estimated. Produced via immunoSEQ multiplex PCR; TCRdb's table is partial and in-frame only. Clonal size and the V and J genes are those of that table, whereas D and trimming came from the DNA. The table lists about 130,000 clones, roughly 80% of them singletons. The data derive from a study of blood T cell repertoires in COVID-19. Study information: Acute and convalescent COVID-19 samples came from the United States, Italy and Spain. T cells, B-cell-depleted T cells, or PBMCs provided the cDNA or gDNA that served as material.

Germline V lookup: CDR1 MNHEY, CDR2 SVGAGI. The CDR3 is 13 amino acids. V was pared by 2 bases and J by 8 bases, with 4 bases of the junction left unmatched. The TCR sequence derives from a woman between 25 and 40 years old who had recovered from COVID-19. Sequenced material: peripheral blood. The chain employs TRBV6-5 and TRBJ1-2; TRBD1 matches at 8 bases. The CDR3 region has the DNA TGTGCCAGCAGTTACGAATACAGGGGGGGCTACACCTTC. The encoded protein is CASSYEYRGGYTF.